These 28 T cell receptor beta chains were sequenced from one sample in a study of T cell responses to AZD1222 COVID-19 vaccine. Profiling relied on immunoSEQ multiplex PCR, and the TCRdb table lists in-frame clones only, not all of them. The sample contains roughly 140,000 clones, around 94% of which appear only once. The material was peripheral blood, obtained on day 0 of AZD1222 vaccination. These TCRs come from an adult in good health.

The chain links TRBV21-1 to TRBJ1-2; the D segment call TRBD1 is taken from the table without a DNA check. TRBV21-1 is described as a pseudogene. The CDR3 runs 18 residues. CDR3 sequence reads: CASTECRVGRGHYYGYTF. Written as DNA, the CDR3 is TGTGCCAGTACCGAGTGCAGGGTTGGAAGGGGTCATTACTATGGCTACACCTTC.

This chain uses TRBV19 with TRBJ1-5; 10 bases are a match to TRBD1. Unmatched junction bases numbered 4, after V lost 7 bases and J lost 1 base. The CDR3 is 15 residues long. Germline CDR1 reads LNHDA; CDR2 reads SQIVND (reference sequence). The CDR3 loop is CASIRDRGSNQPQHF. DNA for the CDR3: TGTGCCAGTATTCGGGACAGGGGCAGCAATCAGCCCCAGCATTTT.

This clone was counted a few times. The V call is TRBV19, the J call TRBJ2-3; D could derive from TRBD1 or TRBD2 (5 bases each). Germline-derived CDR1 and CDR2 are LNHDA and SQIVND (reference sequence). CDR3 size: 14 residues. V was cut by 6 bases and J by 2 bases, with 12 bases left in between. Written as DNA, the CDR3 is TGTGCCAGTAGGCCGGGGCGGTCCACAGATACGCAGTATTTT. It encodes CASRPGRSTDTQYF. Based on the CDR3 plus reference TRBV19 and TRBJ2-3, the full variable domain is DGGITQSPKYLFRKEGQNVTLSCEQNLNHDAMYWYRQDPGQGLRLIYYSQIVNDFQKGDIAEGYSVSREKKESFPLTVTSAQKNPTAFYLCASRPGRSTDTQYFGPGTRLTVL.

The CDR3 DNA is TGTGCCAGCACGGACAGGGTGAACGGGTGCAATCAGCCCCAGCATTTT. This codes for CASTDRVNGCNQPQHF. J is TRBJ1-5 and V is TRBV21-1; TRBD1, the table's D call, was not compared with the DNA. TRBV21-1 is annotated as a pseudogene. This CDR3 is built from 16 residues.

The chain is built from TRBV7-9 and TRBJ1-3; 7 bases line up with TRBD1. The CDR3 totals 15 residues. Germline CDR1 is SEHNR and CDR2 is FQNEAQ (reference sequence). The V gene end was trimmed by 1 base and the J gene end by 4 bases; junction bases not matched to a gene: 4. CDR3 nucleotide sequence: TGTGCCAGCAGCTTAGAGTGGACAGGAGGAAACACCATATATTTT. Translating it yields CASSLEWTGGNTIYF.

This clone was seen once. In the same sample, other DNA sequences code for this CDR3. The chain couples TRBV5-1 to TRBJ2-5; 8 bases are shared with TRBD2. The V segment lost 0 bases and the J segment 1 base; nucleotides outside the gene matches: 2. The CDR3 totals 15 residues. The germline CDR1 and CDR2 sequences are SGHRS and YFSETQ. CDR3 in amino acids: CASSLVAGGQETQYF. The CDR3 coding sequence is TGCGCCAGCAGCTTGGTGGCGGGGGGCCAAGAGACCCAGTACTTC.

The chain links TRBV3-1 (or the pseudogene TRBV3-2) to TRBJ1-2, with unresolved D. V was clipped by 2 bases and J by 2 bases, with 9 bases between them. Germline loops: CDR1 LGHDT, CDR2 YNNKEL (reference sequence). This CDR3 spans 14 amino acids. CDR3: CASSQTLSNYGYTF. CDR3 DNA sequence: TGTGCCAGCAGCCAAACGCTGTCGAACTATGGCTACACCTTC.

The J gene is TRBJ1-4, the V gene TRBV28; TRBD1 agrees at 7 bases. J gave up 8 bases and V 1 base, and 4 bases lay outside the gene matches. The CDR3 is made up of 14 amino acids. Germline CDR1 reads MDHEN; CDR2 reads SYDVKM. The CDR3 loop is CASSLSGGKEKLFF. In DNA form, the CDR3 reads TGTGCCAGCAGTTTATCAGGGGGGAAGGAAAAACTGTTTTTT. Together with reference TRBV28 and TRBJ1-4, the CDR3 gives the full variable domain: DVKVTQSSRYLVKRTGEKVFLECVQDMDHENMFWYRQDPGLGLRLIYFSYDVKMKEKGDIPEGYSVSREKKERFSLILESASTNQTSMYLCASSLSGGKEKLFFGSGTQLSVL.

The chain recombines TRBV11-2 with TRBJ1-2; D ambiguous. The CDR3 sequence is 14 residues long. The germline V gene encodes CDR1 SGHAT and CDR2 FQNNGV. V was pared by 3 bases and J by 6 bases, with 14 bases between. CDR3 protein: CASSFNLNKDGYTF. The CDR3 DNA sequence: TGTGCCAGCAGCTTCAACCTAAACAAGGATGGCTACACCTTC.

This chain joins TRBV4-3 and TRBJ2-4; 9 bases match TRBD1. Trimming at V came to 0 bases and at J to 2 bases, leaving 11 bases not matched to a gene. The CDR3 runs 19 residues. Germline CDR1 reads LGHNA; CDR2 reads YSLEER. The CDR3 nucleotides are TGCGCCAGCAGCCAAGAGGGGGGACAGGGTGTCTTAACCAAAAACATTCAGTACTTC. Translation gives CASSQEGGQGVLTKNIQYF.

V is TRBV9 and J is TRBJ1-2; D is perhaps TRBD1 (6 bases). The length of the CDR3 is 14 residues. The germline CDR1 and CDR2 sequences are SGDLS and YYNGEE. The V and J ends lost 0 bases and 6 bases respectively, with 12 bases between them. The CDR3 DNA reads as TGTGCCAGCAGCGTAGGAGGAGGGGACAATGGCTACACCTTC. Its protein is CASSVGGGDNGYTF.

This clone was detected only once. The V and J genes are TRBV10-3 and TRBJ2-1, with a possible D match to TRBD2 (5 bases). V was pared by 0 bases and J by 0 bases, with 9 bases between. Germline V gives CDR1 ENHRY, CDR2 SYGVKD. CDR3 length equals 16 residues. The CDR3 here is CAISESSGGSYNEQFF. CDR3 sequence (DNA): TGTGCCATCAGTGAGTCGTCCGGAGGCTCCTACAATGAGCAGTTCTTC.

This clone was detected once. The chain has TRBV27 and TRBJ2-7, with D possibly called TRBD1 or TRBD2 (5 bases each). The CDR3 totals 14 residues. Trimming shortened V by 4 bases and J by 7 bases, and 17 bases separated the two germline ends. Germline assignment: CDR1 MNHEY and CDR2 SMNVEV (reference sequence). CDR3 nucleotides: TGTGCCAGCAGTTCCCGGGACCGCCCTAGTGAGCAGTACGTC. Its translation: CASSSRDRPSEQYV.

CDR3 nucleotides: TGTGCCACCAGCGGAGCCGGGACAGGGGGCGCCTACGGGTACACCTTC. It specifies CATSGAGTGGAYGYTF. The V and J genes are TRBV15 and TRBJ1-2; 12 bases align to TRBD1. There are 16 residues in the CDR3. V shed 5 bases, J shed 11 bases, and the junction held 15 bases outside the gene matches. Per the germline V gene, CDR1 is LNHNV and CDR2 is YYDKDF (reference sequence). Variable domain in full (rest from reference TRBV15 and TRBJ1-2): DAMVIQNPRYQVTQFGKPVTLSCSQTLNHNVMYWYQQKSSQAPKLLFHYYDKDFNNEADTPDNFQSRRPNTSFCFLDIRSPGLGDTAMYLCATSGAGTGGAYGYTFGSGTRLTVV.

The chain is built from TRBV5-6 and TRBJ2-3, with unresolved D. V was shortened by 0 bases and J by 1 base, with 6 bases between the two germline ends. There are 14 residues in the CDR3. CDR1 and CDR2 from the germline V gene are SGHDT and YYEEEE. The CDR3 region is CASSLDTRTDTQYF. The CDR3 region has the DNA TGTGCCAGCAGCTTGGATACACGCACAGATACGCAGTATTTT.

This chain joins TRBV10-1 and TRBJ2-5; 9 bases agree with TRBD2. V shed 5 bases and J 9 bases; nucleotides not matched to a gene: 22. The CDR3 has 18 amino acids. Per the germline V gene, CDR1 is WNHNN and CDR2 is SYGVQD (reference sequence). The CDR3 coding sequence is TGCGCCAGCAGTCAAAGATCCAGCGGGAGGTCCAAGGGGGCGGCCCAGTACTTC. This codes for CASSQRSSGRSKGAAQYF.

This rearrangement joins TRBV9 to TRBJ1-4; D is undetermined. V was clipped by 0 bases and J by 8 bases, with 5 bases between them. The CDR3 has 12 amino acids. CDR1 SGDLS and CDR2 YYNGEE come from the germline V gene. CDR3 amino acids: CASSVGNEKLFF. The CDR3 bases are TGTGCCAGCAGCGTAGGTAACGAAAAACTGTTTTTT.

This sequence joins TRBV19 and TRBJ1-5; D possibly corresponds to TRBD1 (5 bases). The V and J ends lost 7 bases and 5 bases respectively, with 12 bases between them. The CDR3 covers 13 residues. Germline loops: CDR1 LNHDA, CDR2 SQIVND (reference sequence). The CDR3 spells CASNLREYQPQHF. The DNA for the CDR3 is TGTGCCAGTAACCTCAGGGAGTATCAGCCCCAGCATTTT.

The chain uses TRBV19 and TRBJ1-2; 7 nucleotides align to TRBD1. The CDR3 is made up of 15 amino acids. The ends lost 5 bases at V and 1 base at J; junction bases unmatched: 7. Germline assignment: CDR1 LNHDA and CDR2 SQIVND (reference sequence). The CDR3 spells CASSLYGTDNYGYTF. The DNA for the CDR3 is TGTGCCAGTAGTCTTTATGGGACAGATAACTATGGCTACACCTTC.

The rearrangement links TRBV7-9 to TRBJ2-5; 9 nucleotides align to TRBD2. Germline trimming cut 5 bases from V and 4 bases from J; bases unmatched to any gene: 11. Germline CDR1 is SEHNR and CDR2 is FQNEAQ (reference sequence). The CDR3 runs 16 residues. CDR3 DNA sequence: TGTGCCAGCAGCCGTAAGACGGGACTAGCAGGAGAGACCCAGTACTTC. Protein: CASSRKTGLAGETQYF. Drawing the rest from reference TRBV7-9 and TRBJ2-5, the complete variable domain is DTGVSQNPRHKITKRGQNVTFRCDPISEHNRLYWYRQTLGQGPEFLTYFQNEAQLEKSRLLSDRFSAERPKGSFSTLEIQRTEQGDSAMYLCASSRKTGLAGETQYFGPGTRLLVL.

J is TRBJ1-3 and V is TRBV6-1, with 11 bases aligning to TRBD1. Germline CDR1 is MNHNS and CDR2 is SASEGT. Losses at the gene ends were 0 bases for V and 3 bases for J; bases not matched to a gene: 7. This CDR3 spans 18 amino acids. In DNA, the CDR3 is TGTGCCAGCAGTGAAGCGCTTCCTGGGACAGGGGGTGGAAACACCATATATTTT. It codes for CASSEALPGTGGGNTIYF.

The CDR3 sequence is CAISPGAGYEQYV. CDR3 coding DNA: TGTGCCATCAGTCCCGGGGCCGGCTACGAGCAGTACGTC. The V gene is TRBV10-3, the J gene TRBJ2-7; TRBD1 or TRBD2 may be the D gene (5 bases each). From germline, CDR1 is ENHRY and CDR2 SYGVKD. The V and J ends lost 5 bases and 3 bases respectively, with 11 bases between them. The CDR3 loop spans 13 amino acids.

The V gene is TRBV30, the J gene TRBJ1-6; maybe TRBD1 (5 bases). Trimming removed 3 bases from V and 0 bases from J, with 15 bases in between. Germline V gene lookup returns CDR1 GTSNPN and CDR2 SVGIG (reference sequence). This CDR3 has 17 residues. In DNA form, the CDR3 reads TGTGCCTGGAGGGGGGACTTACGCGTCTCCTATAATTCACCCCTCCACTTT. Residues: CAWRGDLRVSYNSPLHF.

The rearrangement links TRBV12-3 or TRBV12-4 to TRBJ1-3; D is uncertain. V was cut by 6 bases and J by 1 base, with 4 bases left in between. CDR3 length: 12 residues. The CDR3 region has the DNA TGTGCCAGCAGGTCGTCTGGAAACACCATATATTTT. Its protein product is CASRSSGNTIYF.

The chain couples TRBV7-2 to TRBJ1-2; D gene uncertain. Per the germline V gene, CDR1 is SGHTA and CDR2 is FQGNSA. The germline V and J ends were trimmed by 2 bases and 5 bases, with 12 bases remaining between them. The CDR3 is 14 residues long. The CDR3 bases are TGTGCCAGCAGCTTACTACGGGTAGGATATGGCTACACCTTC. Translated: CASSLLRVGYGYTF.

V and J are TRBV24-1 and TRBJ1-1, with TRBD1 matching 10 bases. The CDR3 has 14 residues. Germline trimming cut 8 bases from V and 6 bases from J; bases unmatched to any gene: 8. Germline values: CDR1 KGHDR, CDR2 SFDVKD. The CDR3: CATTGTGDVPEAFF. The DNA of the CDR3 is TGTGCCACCACCGGGACAGGGGACGTACCTGAAGCTTTCTTT.

The chain links TRBV9 to TRBJ2-2; D not certain. CDR1 and CDR2 from the germline V gene are SGDLS and YYNGEE. Trimming removed 0 bases at V and 1 base at J, with 16 bases between. The CDR3 spans 18 residues. CDR3 nucleotides: TGTGCCAGCAGCGTAGTGGGTGGCCCCCAAGGGAACACCGGGGAGCTGTTTTTT. Its translation is CASSVVGGPQGNTGELFF.

The gene calls are TRBV27 and TRBJ2-2, with D possibly being TRBD2 (6 bases). The CDR3 sequence is 15 residues long. Trimming pared 2 bases from V and 4 bases from J, leaving 11 bases between. Germline-derived CDR1 and CDR2 are MNHEY and SMNVEV (reference sequence). CDR3 protein: CASSLGWGGTGELFF. The CDR3 DNA reads as TGTGCCAGCAGTTTAGGCTGGGGAGGCACCGGGGAGCTGTTTTTT.